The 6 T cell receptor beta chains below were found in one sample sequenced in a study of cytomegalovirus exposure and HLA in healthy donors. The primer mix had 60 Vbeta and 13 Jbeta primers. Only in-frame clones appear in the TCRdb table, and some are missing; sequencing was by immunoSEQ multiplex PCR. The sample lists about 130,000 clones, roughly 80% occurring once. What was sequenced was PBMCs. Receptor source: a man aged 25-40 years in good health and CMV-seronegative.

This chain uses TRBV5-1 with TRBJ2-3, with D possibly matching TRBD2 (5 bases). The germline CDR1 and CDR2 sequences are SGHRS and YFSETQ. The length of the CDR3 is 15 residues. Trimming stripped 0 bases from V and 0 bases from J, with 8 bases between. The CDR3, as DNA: TGCGCCAGCAGCTTGGTAGCGACTAGCACAGATACGCAGTATTTT. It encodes CASSLVATSTDTQYF.

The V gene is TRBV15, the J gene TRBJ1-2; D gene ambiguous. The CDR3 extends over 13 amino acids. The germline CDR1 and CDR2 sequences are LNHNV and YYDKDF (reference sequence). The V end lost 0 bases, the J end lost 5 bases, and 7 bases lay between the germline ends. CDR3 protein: CATSRELRYGYTF. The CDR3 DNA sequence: TGTGCCACCAGCAGAGAACTGAGATATGGCTACACCTTC.

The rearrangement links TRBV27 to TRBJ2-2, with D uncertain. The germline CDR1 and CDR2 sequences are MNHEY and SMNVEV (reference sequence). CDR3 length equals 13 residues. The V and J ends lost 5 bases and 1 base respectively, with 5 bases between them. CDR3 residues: CASSHKNTGELFF. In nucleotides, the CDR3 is TGTGCCAGCAGTCACAAGAACACCGGGGAGCTGTTTTTT.

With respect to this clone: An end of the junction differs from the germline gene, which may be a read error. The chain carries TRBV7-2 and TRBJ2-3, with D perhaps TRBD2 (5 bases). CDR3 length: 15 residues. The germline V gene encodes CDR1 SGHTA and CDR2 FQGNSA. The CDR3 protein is CASRLDGLSTDTQYF. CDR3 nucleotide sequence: TGTGCCAGCAGATTAGACGGACTTAGCACAGATACGCAGTATTTT.

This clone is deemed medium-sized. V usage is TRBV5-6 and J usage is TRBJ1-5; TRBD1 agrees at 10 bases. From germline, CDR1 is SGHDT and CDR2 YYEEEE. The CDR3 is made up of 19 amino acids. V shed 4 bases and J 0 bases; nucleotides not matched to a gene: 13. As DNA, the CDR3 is TGTGCCAGCAGCCCCCCCGGGACAGGGGTCCCCTATAGCAATCAGCCCCAGCATTTT. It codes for CASSPPGTGVPYSNQPQHF.

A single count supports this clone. The CDR3 sequence: CASSPRTANTEAFF. The CDR3, as DNA: TGTGCCAGCAGCCCTCGGACAGCGAACACTGAAGCTTTCTTT. The V call is TRBV11-2, the J call TRBJ1-1; D possibly corresponds to TRBD1 (6 bases). This CDR3 is built from 14 residues. The V end lost 5 bases, the J end lost 1 base, and 11 bases lay between the germline ends. Germline CDR1 reads SGHAT; CDR2 reads FQNNGV. The complete variable domain, with remaining parts taken from reference TRBV11-2 and TRBJ1-1, reads EAGVAQSPRYKIIEKRQSVAFWCNPISGHATLYWYQQILGQGPKLLIQFQNNGVVDDSQLPKDRFSAERLKGVDSTLKIQPAKLEDSAVYLCASSPRTANTEAFFGQGTRLTVV.